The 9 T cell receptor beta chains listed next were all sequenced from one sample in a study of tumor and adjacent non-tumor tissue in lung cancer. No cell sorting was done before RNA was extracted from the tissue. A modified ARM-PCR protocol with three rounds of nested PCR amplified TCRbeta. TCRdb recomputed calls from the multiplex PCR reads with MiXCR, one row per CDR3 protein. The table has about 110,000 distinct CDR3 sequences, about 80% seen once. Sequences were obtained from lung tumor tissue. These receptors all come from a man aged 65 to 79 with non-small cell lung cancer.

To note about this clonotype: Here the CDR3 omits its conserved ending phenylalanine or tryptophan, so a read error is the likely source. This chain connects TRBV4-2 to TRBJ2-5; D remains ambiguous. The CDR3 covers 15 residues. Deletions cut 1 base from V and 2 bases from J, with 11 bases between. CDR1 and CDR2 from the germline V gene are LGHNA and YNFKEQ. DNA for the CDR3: TGTGCCAGCAGCCAAGCGGATCAGCCTCAAGAGACCCAGTACATC. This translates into CASSQADQPQETQYI.

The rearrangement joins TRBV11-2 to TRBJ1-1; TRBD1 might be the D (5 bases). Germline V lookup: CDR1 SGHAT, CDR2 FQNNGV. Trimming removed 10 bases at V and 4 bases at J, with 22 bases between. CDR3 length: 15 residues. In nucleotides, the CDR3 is TGTGCCAACAACCCCCCCGACGTTGGGGGCACTGAAGCTTTCTTT. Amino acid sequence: CANNPPDVGGTEAFF.

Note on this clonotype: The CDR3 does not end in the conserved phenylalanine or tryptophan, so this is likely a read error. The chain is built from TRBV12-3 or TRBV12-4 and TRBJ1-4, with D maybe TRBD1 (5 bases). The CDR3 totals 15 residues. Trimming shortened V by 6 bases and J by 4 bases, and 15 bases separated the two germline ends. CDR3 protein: CASSIQAWNNEKLFY. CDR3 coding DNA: TGTGCCAGCAGCATACAGGCATGGAATAATGAAAAACTGTTTTAT.

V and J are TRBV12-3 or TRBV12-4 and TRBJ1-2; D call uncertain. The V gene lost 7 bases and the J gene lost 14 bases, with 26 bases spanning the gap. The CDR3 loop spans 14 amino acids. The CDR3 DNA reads TGTGCCAGCACAAAGGGAAATTTTAACTATGGCTGTACCTTC. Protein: CASTKGNFNYGCTF.

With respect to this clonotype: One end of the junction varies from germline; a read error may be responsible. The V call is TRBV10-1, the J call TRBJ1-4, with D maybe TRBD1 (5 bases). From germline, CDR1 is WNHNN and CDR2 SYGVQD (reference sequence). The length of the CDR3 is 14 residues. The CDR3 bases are TGCGCCAGCAGTGAATTCAGGGAGGGTGAAAAATTGTTTTTT. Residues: CASSEFREGEKLFF.

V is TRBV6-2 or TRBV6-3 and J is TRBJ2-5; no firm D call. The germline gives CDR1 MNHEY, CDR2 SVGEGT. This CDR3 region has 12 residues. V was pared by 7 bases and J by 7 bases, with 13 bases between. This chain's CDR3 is CASTSQLMTQYF. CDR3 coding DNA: TGTGCCAGCACTTCCCAACTTATGACCCAGTACTTC.

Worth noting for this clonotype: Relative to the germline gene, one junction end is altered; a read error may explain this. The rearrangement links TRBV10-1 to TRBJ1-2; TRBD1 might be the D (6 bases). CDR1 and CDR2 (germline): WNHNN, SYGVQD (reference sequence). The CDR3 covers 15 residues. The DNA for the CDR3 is TGCGCCAGTAGTGAGTCGACAGGCTCACCCTATGGCTACACCTTC. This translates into CASSESTGSPYGYTF.

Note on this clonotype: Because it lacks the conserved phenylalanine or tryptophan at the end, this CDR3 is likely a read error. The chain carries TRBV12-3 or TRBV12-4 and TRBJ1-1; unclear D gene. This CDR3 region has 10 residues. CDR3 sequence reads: CGSRGSEAFY. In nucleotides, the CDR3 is TGTGGCAGCAGAGGGAGTGAAGCTTTCTAT.

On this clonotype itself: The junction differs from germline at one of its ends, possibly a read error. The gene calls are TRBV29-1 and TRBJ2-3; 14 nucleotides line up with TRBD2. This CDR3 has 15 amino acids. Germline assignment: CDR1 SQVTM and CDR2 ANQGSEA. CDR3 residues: CSVGLAGGCADTQYF. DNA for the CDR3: TGCAGCGTTGGACTAGCGGGAGGGTGTGCAGATACGCAATATTTT.